This is a list of T cell receptor beta chains from one sample in a study of T cells in Graves' hyperthyroidism and ophthalmopathy. TCRdb called the multiplex PCR reads again in MiXCR, with one record for every CDR3 protein. Of approximately 530,000 distinct CDR3 sequences in the sample, 16% were seen once. Sequencing was done on a sample of blood. Every receptor here comes from a woman aged 18-35 years with Graves' hyperthyroidism. CDR3s include the opening cysteine and the closing phenylalanine or tryptophan. The order of the fields is CDR3 length, clone size, D gene, J gene, V gene, CDR3 protein, CDR3 DNA. A D gene is named only where the DNA matches it firmly. The size entry is marked missing in some rows and otherwise reads once, few, many or a size class.

CDR3 length: 16
clone size: many
D gene: NA
J gene: TRBJ1-6
V gene: TRBV28
CDR3 protein: CASRPMTNYYNSPLHF
CDR3 DNA: TGTGCCAGCAGACCAATGACAAATTACTATAATTCACCCCTCCACTTT

CDR3 length: 13
clone size: many
D gene: NA
J gene: TRBJ2-7
V gene: TRBV29-1
CDR3 protein: CSVAGFPTYEQYF
CDR3 DNA: TGCAGCGTAGCAGGATTCCCTACCTACGAGCAGTACTTC

CDR3 length: 13
clone size: many
D gene: NA
J gene: TRBJ1-1
V gene: TRBV12-3/TRBV12-4
CDR3 protein: CASSFVGNTEAFF
CDR3 DNA: TGTGCCAGCAGTTTTGTGGGAAACACTGAAGCTTTCTTT

CDR3 length: 15
clone size: NA
D gene: NA
J gene: TRBJ1-5
V gene: TRBV30
CDR3 protein: CAWSEGADYNQPQHF
CDR3 DNA: TGTGCCTGGAGTGAAGGGGCAGACTACAATCAGCCCCAGCATTTT

CDR3 length: 12
clone size: many
D gene: NA
J gene: TRBJ2-1
V gene: TRBV20-1
CDR3 protein: CSATTSFDEQFF
CDR3 DNA: TGCAGTGCCACCACTAGCTTCGATGAGCAGTTCTTC

CDR3 length: 13
clone size: few
D gene: NA
J gene: TRBJ1-1
V gene: TRBV4-3
CDR3 protein: CASSLVRQAEAFF
CDR3 DNA: TGCGCCAGCAGCCTCGTGAGGCAGGCTGAAGCTTTCTTT

CDR3 length: 13
clone size: few
D gene: NA
J gene: TRBJ2-7
V gene: TRBV29-1
CDR3 protein: CSVRDANSYEQYF
CDR3 DNA: TGCAGCGTTAGAGACGCGAACTCCTACGAGCAGTACTTC

CDR3 length: 14
clone size: NA
D gene: NA
J gene: TRBJ1-1
V gene: TRBV7-2
CDR3 protein: CASSRTGWNTEAFF
CDR3 DNA: TGTGCCAGCAGCCGAACGGGGTGGAACACTGAAGCTTTCTTT

CDR3 length: 15
clone size: many
D gene: TRBD2
J gene: TRBJ2-7
V gene: TRBV20-1
CDR3 protein: CSSIPPGGRGFEQYF
CDR3 DNA: TGCAGTAGTATCCCTCCGGGAGGAAGGGGTTTCGAGCAGTACTTC

CDR3 length: 15
clone size: NA
D gene: TRBD2
J gene: TRBJ2-7
V gene: TRBV27
CDR3 protein: CASIMTSGRAYEQYF
CDR3 DNA: TGTGCCAGCATAATGACTAGCGGGAGGGCCTACGAGCAGTACTTC

CDR3 length: 14
clone size: NA
D gene: NA
J gene: TRBJ2-1
V gene: TRBV7-2
CDR3 protein: CASSLAWGRGEQFF
CDR3 DNA: TGTGCCAGCAGCTTAGCGTGGGGGCGAGGAGAGCAGTTCTTC

CDR3 length: 15
clone size: few
D gene: TRBD2
J gene: TRBJ2-7
V gene: TRBV7-2
CDR3 protein: CASSVSSGSSYEQYF
CDR3 DNA: TGTGCCAGCAGCGTGAGTAGCGGGAGCTCCTACGAGCAGTACTTC

CDR3 length: 14
clone size: few
D gene: TRBD1
J gene: TRBJ1-1
V gene: TRBV7-9
CDR3 protein: CASRPGGGNTEAFF
CDR3 DNA: TGTGCCAGCAGGCCAGGGGGGGGAAACACTGAAGCTTTCTTT

CDR3 length: 16
clone size: few
D gene: TRBD2
J gene: TRBJ2-7
V gene: TRBV13
CDR3 protein: CASSPRLAGGPYEQYF
CDR3 DNA: TGTGCCAGCAGCCCGCGACTAGCGGGGGGGCCTTACGAGCAGTACTTC

CDR3 length: 15
clone size: few
D gene: NA
J gene: TRBJ2-3
V gene: TRBV6-1
CDR3 protein: CASSRNRVPADTQYF
CDR3 DNA: TGTGCCAGCAGTCGTAACAGGGTTCCAGCAGATACGCAGTATTTT

CDR3 length: 13
clone size: NA
D gene: NA
J gene: TRBJ1-1
V gene: TRBV10-3
CDR3 protein: CAIRRPENTEAFF
CDR3 DNA: TGTGCCATCAGGCGACCCGAGAACACTGAAGCTTTCTTT

CDR3 length: 16
clone size: few
D gene: TRBD1
J gene: TRBJ2-1
V gene: TRBV11-3
CDR3 protein: CASSPHRDRGDNEQFF
CDR3 DNA: TGTGCCAGCAGCCCACACCGGGACAGGGGGGATAATGAGCAGTTCTTC

CDR3 length: 16
clone size: many
D gene: TRBD2
J gene: TRBJ2-7
V gene: TRBV3-1
CDR3 protein: CASSQDRLAGAYEQYF
CDR3 DNA: TGTGCCAGCAGCCAAGATCGGCTAGCGGGAGCTTACGAGCAGTACTTC

CDR3 length: 14
clone size: few
D gene: NA
J gene: TRBJ1-5
V gene: TRBV7-8
CDR3 protein: CASSLGTLNQPQHF
CDR3 DNA: TGTGCCAGCAGCTTAGGGACACTCAATCAGCCCCAGCATTTT

CDR3 length: 15
clone size: few
D gene: TRBD2
J gene: TRBJ2-3
V gene: TRBV20-1
CDR3 protein: CSATHLAGGTDTQYF
CDR3 DNA: TGCAGTGCTACCCACCTAGCGGGGGGCACAGATACGCAGTATTTT

CDR3 length: 14
clone size: many
D gene: TRBD1
J gene: TRBJ2-7
V gene: TRBV11-2
CDR3 protein: CASSLSGTDYEQYF
CDR3 DNA: TGTGCCAGCAGCCTATCCGGGACAGATTACGAGCAGTACTTC

CDR3 length: 16
clone size: NA
D gene: TRBD1
J gene: TRBJ1-6
V gene: TRBV20-1
CDR3 protein: CSAAQGALRRASPLHF
CDR3 DNA: TGCAGTGCGGCTCAGGGGGCCTTGAGACGAGCCTCACCCCTCCACTTT

CDR3 length: 12
clone size: many
D gene: TRBD1
J gene: TRBJ2-7
V gene: TRBV5-8
CDR3 protein: CAGGDRGYEQYF
CDR3 DNA: TGTGCCGGAGGGGACAGGGGCTACGAGCAGTACTTC

CDR3 length: 18
clone size: NA
D gene: NA
J gene: TRBJ1-6
V gene: TRBV12-3/TRBV12-4
CDR3 protein: CASSPFTPGIPYNSPLHF
CDR3 DNA: TGTGCCAGCAGTCCCTTTACCCCAGGGATCCCCTATAATTCACCCCTCCACTTT

CDR3 length: 14
clone size: few
D gene: NA
J gene: TRBJ1-5
V gene: TRBV12-3/TRBV12-4
CDR3 protein: CASSLKPGGGPQHF
CDR3 DNA: TGTGCCAGCAGTTTGAAACCGGGGGGGGGGCCCCAGCATTTT

CDR3 length: 14
clone size: NA
D gene: TRBD1
J gene: TRBJ2-7
V gene: TRBV29-1
CDR3 protein: CSVELGTGGREQYF
CDR3 DNA: TGCAGCGTTGAGCTCGGGACAGGAGGTCGCGAGCAGTACTTC